Listed below are T cell receptor beta chains from one sample, sequenced in a study of T cell repertoires in cytomegalovirus infection. TCRdb itself ran the reads through MiXCR, one entry per CDR3 protein. The sample includes about 740,000 distinct CDR3 sequences, 35% to 40% seen only once; the top ten take around 2.6%. Sequences were obtained from PBMCs. Receptor source: a human donor in good health (CMV status not recorded). Some clones in this sample may be carry-over from other donors' samples. Each CDR3 is given with its conserved first and last residue. A D gene is named only where the DNA matches it firmly. Clone size is given for some rows only: seen once, a few or many times, or a class if the clone is expanded.

j_call: TRBJ1-5; v_call: TRBV28; clone_size: many; d_call: .; cdr3_aa: CASSFGQTSNQPQHF; cdr3_nt: TGTGCCAGCAGTTTCGGGCAGACTAGCAATCAGCCCCAGCATTTT
j_call: TRBJ2-5; v_call: TRBV12-3/TRBV12-4; clone_size: .; d_call: TRBD1; cdr3_aa: CASSYLGQGGTQYF; cdr3_nt: TGTGCCAGCAGTTATCTTGGACAGGGAGGGACCCAGTACTTC
j_call: TRBJ2-2; v_call: TRBV7-8; clone_size: .; d_call: TRBD2; cdr3_aa: CASSYISGEVSGELFF; cdr3_nt: TGTGCCAGCAGCTACATTAGCGGGGAGGTCTCCGGGGAGCTGTTTTTT
j_call: TRBJ1-1; v_call: TRBV20-1; clone_size: .; d_call: TRBD1; cdr3_aa: CSARDPKTGGNTEAFF; cdr3_nt: TGCAGTGCTAGAGATCCCAAAACAGGGGGGAACACTGAAGCTTTCTTT
j_call: TRBJ2-1; v_call: TRBV7-8; clone_size: .; d_call: .; cdr3_aa: CASSPRGWGNEQFF; cdr3_nt: TGTGCCAGCAGCCCCAGGGGCTGGGGCAATGAGCAGTTCTTC
j_call: TRBJ2-1; v_call: TRBV27; clone_size: .; d_call: .; cdr3_aa: CASSLSLDYNEQFF; cdr3_nt: TGTGCCAGCAGTCTCTCCCTCGACTACAATGAGCAGTTCTTC
j_call: TRBJ1-6; v_call: TRBV19; clone_size: few; d_call: .; cdr3_aa: CASSWLNDPNSPLHF; cdr3_nt: TGTGCCAGTAGTTGGTTGAACGATCCAAATTCACCCCTCCACTTT
j_call: TRBJ2-7; v_call: TRBV7-2; clone_size: many; d_call: TRBD2; cdr3_aa: CASSSGTSGRFEQYF; cdr3_nt: TGTGCCAGCAGCTCGGGGACTAGCGGGAGGTTCGAGCAGTACTTC
j_call: TRBJ1-5; v_call: TRBV28; clone_size: .; d_call: .; cdr3_aa: CASSADGFNQPQHF; cdr3_nt: TGTGCCAGCAGCGCCGACGGATTCAATCAGCCCCAGCATTTT
j_call: TRBJ2-7; v_call: TRBV28; clone_size: .; d_call: .; cdr3_aa: CASSLNFGQSNYEQYF; cdr3_nt: TGTGCCAGCAGTTTAAATTTTGGGCAGTCCAACTACGAGCAGTACTTC
j_call: TRBJ1-1; v_call: TRBV5-1; clone_size: .; d_call: .; cdr3_aa: CASSLQSGGKDTEAFF; cdr3_nt: TGCGCCAGCAGCTTGCAGTCCGGGGGCAAGGACACTGAAGCTTTCTTT
j_call: TRBJ2-7; v_call: TRBV24-1; clone_size: .; d_call: .; cdr3_aa: CATSDHREVGEQYF; cdr3_nt: TGTGCCACCAGTGACCACAGGGAGGTAGGCGAGCAGTACTTC
j_call: TRBJ1-4; v_call: TRBV28; clone_size: .; d_call: .; cdr3_aa: CASSLPSRGGKLFF; cdr3_nt: TGTGCCAGCAGTTTGCCATCCCGGGGAGGAAAACTGTTTTTT
j_call: TRBJ2-5; v_call: TRBV13; clone_size: .; d_call: TRBD2; cdr3_aa: CASSLVGLAGTQETQYF; cdr3_nt: TGTGCCAGCAGCTTAGTAGGTTTAGCGGGGACCCAAGAGACCCAGTACTTC
j_call: TRBJ1-2; v_call: TRBV14; clone_size: .; d_call: TRBD1; cdr3_aa: CASSRFPRDRAEGYTF; cdr3_nt: TGTGCCAGCAGCCGATTTCCCCGGGACAGGGCGGAGGGCTACACCTTC
j_call: TRBJ1-2; v_call: TRBV12-3/TRBV12-4; clone_size: few; d_call: .; cdr3_aa: CASSEWGAGANYGYTF; cdr3_nt: TGTGCCAGCAGTGAATGGGGGGCAGGGGCGAACTATGGCTACACCTTC
j_call: TRBJ2-6; v_call: TRBV7-2; clone_size: many; d_call: TRBD2; cdr3_aa: CASSSWTSGRVGVLTF; cdr3_nt: TGTGCCAGCAGCTCCTGGACTAGCGGGAGGGTCGGCGTCCTGACTTTC
j_call: TRBJ2-1; v_call: TRBV18; clone_size: .; d_call: TRBD1; cdr3_aa: CASSPYRDRNEQFF; cdr3_nt: TGTGCCAGCTCACCCTACCGGGACAGGAATGAGCAGTTCTTC
j_call: TRBJ1-5; v_call: TRBV28; clone_size: .; d_call: .; cdr3_aa: CASSFSGDPSSNQPQHF; cdr3_nt: TGTGCCAGCAGTTTCAGCGGGGATCCTTCGAGCAATCAGCCCCAGCATTTT
j_call: TRBJ2-3; v_call: TRBV20-1; clone_size: .; d_call: .; cdr3_aa: CSALQGQAADTQYF; cdr3_nt: TGCAGTGCCCTACAGGGTCAGGCAGCAGATACGCAGTATTTT
j_call: TRBJ2-6; v_call: TRBV3-1; clone_size: .; d_call: .; cdr3_aa: CASSHARANVLTF; cdr3_nt: TGTGCCAGCAGCCACGCCCGGGCCAACGTCCTGACTTTC
j_call: TRBJ1-4; v_call: TRBV19; clone_size: .; d_call: .; cdr3_aa: CASSMGLLSGAGANEKLFF; cdr3_nt: TGTGCCAGTAGTATGGGCCTCCTTTCCGGGGCCGGAGCTAATGAAAAACTGTTTTTT
j_call: TRBJ2-7; v_call: TRBV20-1; clone_size: once; d_call: .; cdr3_aa: CSASRVQKYEQYF; cdr3_nt: TGCAGTGCTAGCAGGGTACAAAAATACGAGCAGTACTTC
j_call: TRBJ1-6; v_call: TRBV20-1; clone_size: .; d_call: .; cdr3_aa: CGSDRTQTNSYNSPLHF; cdr3_nt: TGCGGATCAGACAGGACCCAAACTAACTCCTATAATTCACCCCTCCACTTT